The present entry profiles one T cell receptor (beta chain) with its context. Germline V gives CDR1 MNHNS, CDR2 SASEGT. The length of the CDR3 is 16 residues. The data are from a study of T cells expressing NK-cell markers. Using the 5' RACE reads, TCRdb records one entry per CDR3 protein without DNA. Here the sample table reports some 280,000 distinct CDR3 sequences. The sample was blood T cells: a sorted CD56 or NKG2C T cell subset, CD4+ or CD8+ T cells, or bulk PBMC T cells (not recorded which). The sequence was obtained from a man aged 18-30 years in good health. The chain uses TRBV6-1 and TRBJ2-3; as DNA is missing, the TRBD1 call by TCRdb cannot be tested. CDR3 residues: CASSDSDRGRADTQYF.